This record looks at one T cell receptor beta chain sequence and its context. The entry originates in a study of T cells after yellow fever vaccination. TCRdb ran MiXCR on the 5' RACE reads and lists one entry per CDR3 protein. The sample carries more than 300,000 distinct CDR3 sequences, 3.5% to 4.5% recorded once. This material consisted of PBMCs, taken 15 days after the yellow fever booster vaccination. This receptor was taken from a man aged 18 to 30 who received the YFV17D yellow fever vaccine.

CDR3 sequence: CASSLVGVSTEAFF. CDR3 coding DNA: TGTGCCAGCAGCTTAGTGGGGGTGAGCACTGAAGCTTTCTTT. The V gene is TRBV7-9, the J gene TRBJ1-1; a possible D gene is TRBD1 (5 bases). Germline lookup yields CDR1 SEHNR and CDR2 FQNEAQ (reference sequence). The CDR3 runs 14 residues. V lost 1 base and J lost 4, with 10 bases in between.